The sequence of this T cell receptor beta chain was determined in a study of CD8 T cells in Susac syndrome. Negative isolation was used for CD8+ and CD4+ T cells and FACS enrichment for TEMRA cells. The germline CDR1 and CDR2 sequences are LGHDT and YNNKEL (reference sequence). V lost 1 base and J lost 1, with 13 bases in between. The CDR3 has 17 residues. RNA, at about 0.5 to 1 ug, was reverse transcribed with random hexamers. TCRdb used MiXCR to reprocess the immunoSEQ multiplex PCR reads, holding one entry per CDR3 protein. This sample has about 94,000 distinct CDR3 sequences, with around 94% found just once.

This TCR derives from a human donor with Susac syndrome. This chain joins TRBV3-1 and TRBJ2-2; D is ambiguous. What was sequenced was CD4+ T cells from PBMCs. The CDR3 DNA follows: TGTGCCAGCAGCCAAGTAGCCCCCCGTAGGAACACCGGGGAGCTGTTTTTT. This sequence encodes CASSQVAPRRNTGELFF.